This TCR beta chain was profiled in a study of shared clonotypes between healthy human individuals. Germline V lookup: CDR1 SGHRS, CDR2 YFSETQ. The V end lost 0 bases, the J end lost 2 bases, and 14 bases lay between the germline ends. The CDR3 runs 16 residues. Measured with immunoSEQ multiplex PCR; TCRdb has only the in-frame clones, and not every one. This table holds about 2 million clones, about 95% found once. This clone was detected once. This receptor was obtained from a young man in good health. This chain links TRBV5-1 with TRBJ2-5; maybe TRBD1 (5 bases). Sequencing was carried out using naive CD4+ T cells sorted from blood. Subset described: CD45RA+ positively selected. The CDR3 DNA follows: TGCGCCAGCAGCTTGGTAGGCAGGGAAGGGCAAGAGACCCAGTACTTC. Its translation: CASSLVGREGQETQYF.